The 18 T cell receptor beta chains below all came from one sample that was sequenced in a study of esophageal squamous cell carcinoma under preoperative chemotherapy. Each CDR3 protein is one row after TCRdb ran MiXCR on the PCR reads. The sample includes under 14,000 distinct CDR3 sequences, around 63% seen only once; the top ten take 25% to 35%. Time point indicated: after preoperative PTX-NDP chemotherapy. The specimen was collected from a patient given preoperative chemotherapy. Receptor source: a human donor with esophageal squamous cell carcinoma. The donor label of this sample is uncertain.

Judged by abundance, this clonotype is medium-sized. V usage is TRBV6-5 and J usage is TRBJ2-1; 8 nucleotides line up with TRBD2. The last part of the DNA fits TRBJ2-7 better; the J call may be wrong. This CDR3 comprises 14 residues. The germline gives CDR1 MNHEY, CDR2 SVGAGI. In nucleotides, the CDR3 is TGTGCCAGCAGTTACGCCGGGAGGGCGGTCGAGCAGTACTTC. Protein sequence: CASSYAGRAVEQYF.

In this sample, this clonotype turned up many times. The gene calls are TRBV7-2 and TRBJ2-1; either TRBD1 or TRBD2 may fit D (5 bases each). The better agreement between TRBJ2-7 and the DNA end casts doubt on the J call. This CDR3 spans 12 amino acids. CDR1 SGHTA and CDR2 FQGNSA come from the germline V gene. The CDR3 region is CASSLVGTEQYF. CDR3 sequence (DNA): TGTGCCAGCAGCTTAGTGGGGACCGAGCAGTACTTC.

V usage is TRBV6-1 and J usage is TRBJ2-3, with D perhaps given as TRBD1 or TRBD2 (5 bases each). The last part of the DNA fits TRBJ2-4 better; the J call may be wrong. The CDR3 is 16 amino acids. From germline, CDR1 is MNHNS and CDR2 SASEGT. The CDR3 is CASSEFWGSYTNTQYF. For the CDR3, the DNA is TGTGCCAGCAGTGAATTTTGGGGGAGCTACACAAATACTCAGTACTTC.

This chain joins TRBV6-1 and TRBJ1-5, with D perhaps matching TRBD1 (5 bases). Trimming removed 5 bases from V and 7 bases from J, with 18 bases in between. Per the germline V gene, CDR1 is MNHNS and CDR2 is SASEGT. The CDR3 runs 15 residues. CDR3 in DNA: TGTGCCAGCAGTCAGAGGGGCGGGACGGGGCAGCCCCAGCATTTT. Amino acids: CASSQRGGTGQPQHF.

V and J are TRBV6-1 and TRBJ2-3; TRBD1 is a possible D gene (5 bases). The J call is in doubt because the DNA end fits TRBJ2-7 better. CDR1 MNHNS and CDR2 SASEGT come from the germline V gene. This CDR3 region has 16 residues. CDR3 DNA sequence: TGTGCCAGCAGTGAATTGGGGCGGAGAGACACAGATACGCAGTACTTC. Protein: CASSELGRRDTDTQYF.

A few counts support this clonotype. This chain links TRBV11-3 with TRBJ2-1, with 8 bases identical to TRBD2. V dropped 1 base and J dropped 10; count of bases not matched to a gene: 3. The CDR3 is 13 amino acids. Germline loops: CDR1 SGHNT, CDR2 YENEEA. The CDR3 loop reads CASSLGLAGEQFF. CDR3 DNA: TGTGCCAGCAGCTTAGGTCTAGCGGGCGAGCAGTTCTTC. Supplemented by reference TRBV11-3 and TRBJ2-1, the full variable domain reads EAGVVQSPRYKIIEKKQPVAFWCNPISGHNTLYWYLQNLGQGPELLIRYENEEAVDDSQLPKDRFSAERLKGVDSTLKIQPAELGDSAVYLCASSLGLAGEQFFGPGTRLTVL.

The CDR3 nucleotides are TGTGCCAGCAGGCCCCAGGGGCAGGGCAAAGACATCCAGTACTTC. Its protein is CASRPQGQGKDIQYF. V and J are TRBV6-1 and TRBJ2-5; weak D call: TRBD1 (6 bases). CDR3 length: 15 amino acids. Germline loops: CDR1 MNHNS, CDR2 SASEGT. The V gene lost 6 bases and the J gene lost 10 bases, with 24 bases spanning the gap.

This clonotype is labeled as medium-sized. The chain's CDR3 is CASRDRGSYEQYF. Written as DNA, the CDR3 is TGTGCCAGCAGAGACAGGGGTTCCTACGAGCAGTACTTC. The chain joins TRBV6-1 to TRBJ2-7; 8 nucleotides line up with TRBD1. After removal of 6 bases from V and 1 base from J, the junction contained 2 bases not matched to a gene. The CDR3 length is 13 residues. Germline V gene lookup returns CDR1 MNHNS and CDR2 SASEGT.

The chain joins TRBV7-3 to TRBJ2-1; 8 bases align to TRBD2. The germline gives CDR1 SGHTA, CDR2 FQGTGA. The CDR3 consists of 15 residues. After removal of 5 bases from V and 5 bases from J, the junction contained 8 bases not matched to a gene. CDR3 amino acids: CASSPRLAIDNEQFF. Written as DNA, the CDR3 is TGTGCCAGCAGCCCCCGACTAGCGATTGACAATGAGCAGTTCTTC. The full variable domain, its missing parts supplied by reference TRBV7-3 and TRBJ2-1, is GAGVSQTPSNKVTEKGKYVELRCDPISGHTALYWYRQSLGQGPEFLIYFQGTGAADDSGLPNDRFFAVRPEGSVSTLKIQRTERGDSAVYLCASSPRLAIDNEQFFGPGTRLTVL.

V gene TRBV5-1 combines with J gene TRBJ2-1; D is ambiguous. The DNA end lines up better with TRBJ2-5; the J call may be wrong. This CDR3 is built from 13 residues. From germline, CDR1 is SGHRS and CDR2 YFSETQ. CDR3 sequence (DNA): TGCGCCAGCAGCTTGTCCCCTATAGAGACCCAGTACTTC. This encodes CASSLSPIETQYF.

CDR3 protein: CASSPTRNYNEQFF. The CDR3 coding sequence is TGTGCCAGCAGTCCTACTAGGAACTACAATGAGCAGTTCTTC. This sequence joins TRBV6-1 and TRBJ2-1; D might be TRBD2 (5 bases). V was shortened by 5 bases and J by 3 bases, with 11 bases between the two germline ends. The CDR3 runs to 14 residues. Per germline, CDR1 MNHNS and CDR2 SASEGT.

To note about this clonotype: The junction and the germline gene differ at one end; a read error may be behind it. The gene calls are TRBV6-4 and TRBJ2-1; D may correspond to TRBD1 or TRBD2 (5 bases each). Germline loops: CDR1 MRHNA, CDR2 SNTAGT. This CDR3 contains 16 residues. CDR3 in amino acids: CASSDSSLGDHGELFF. DNA of the CDR3: TGTGCCAGCAGTGACTCGTCCCTCGGGGACCACGGGGAGCTGTTTTTC.

This clonotype was recorded only once. One end of the junction fails to match germline, which may point to a read error. The genes are TRBV6-4 and TRBJ2-1; possible D gene TRBD2, 6 bases. The CDR3 totals 15 residues. Germline CDR1 reads MRHNA; CDR2 reads SNTAGT. The CDR3, as DNA: TGTGCCAGCAGTGATAACATTGTACCGGGGGATGAGCAGTTCTTT. Encoded protein: CASSDNIVPGDEQFF.

The V call is TRBV6-5, the J call TRBJ2-3, with 13 bases aligning to TRBD2. The DNA end is more similar to TRBJ2-1, so the J call may be wrong. Germline assignment: CDR1 MNHEY and CDR2 SVGAGI. The CDR3 is made up of 17 amino acids. The CDR3 region is CASSYSRLAGGGDEQFF. The CDR3, as DNA: TGTGCCAGCAGTTACTCGAGACTAGCGGGGGGTGGGGATGAGCAGTTCTTC.

The chain links TRBV6-1 to TRBJ1-1, with 7 bases that match TRBD1. The germline V gene encodes CDR1 MNHNS and CDR2 SASEGT. V lost 8 bases to trimming and J lost 4 bases; unmatched junction nucleotides: 22. This CDR3 contains 18 residues. This chain's CDR3 is CASARGRGLVDVPTEAFF. CDR3 sequence (DNA): TGTGCCAGCGCCCGGGGTAGGGGGCTCGTGGATGTGCCCACTGAAGCTTTCTTT.

This sequence joins TRBV12-3 or TRBV12-4 and TRBJ2-1; 7 nucleotides match TRBD2. This CDR3 has 15 amino acids. After removal of 3 bases from V and 4 bases from J, the junction contained 6 bases not matched to a gene. DNA for the CDR3: TGTGCCAGCAGTTTCGGGAGCGGGAAGTACAATGAGCAGTTCTTC. The encoded protein is CASSFGSGKYNEQFF.

This clonotype was observed a single time. The chain joins TRBV6-1 to TRBJ2-4; weak D call: TRBD1 (6 bases). Germline lookup yields CDR1 MNHNS and CDR2 SASEGT. The V and J ends lost 7 bases and 0 bases respectively, with 22 bases between them. This CDR3 contains 18 residues. CDR3 residues: CASNAQSSGELAKNIQYF. DNA of the CDR3: TGTGCCAGCAACGCCCAGTCTTCAGGGGAACTAGCCAAAAACATTCAGTACTTC.

This clonotype has more than one count but fewer than ten. The chain couples TRBV5-4 to TRBJ2-1; D is perhaps TRBD1 (6 bases). The last part of the DNA fits TRBJ2-7 better; the J call may be wrong. Germline V gives CDR1 SGHNT, CDR2 YYREEE (reference sequence). CDR3 length: 15 residues. The CDR3 sequence is CASSSGVGAYNEQYF. The CDR3 DNA reads as TGTGCCAGCAGCTCGGGTGTGGGGGCCTACAATGAGCAGTACTTC.